These T cell receptor beta chains were read from a single sample in a study of a mutant IDH1 vaccine in newly diagnosed glioma. Using immunoSEQ multiplex PCR, the repertoire was profiled, and TCRdb retains in-frame clones only, with some absent. This table has tens of thousands of clones, approximately 80% appearing once. Antigens of these TCRs are unknown. Here the sequenced sample was PBMCs, taken from a glioma patient whose treatment included an IDH1 peptide vaccine. The receptor source for this set is a middle-aged man with glioma. The conserved cysteine and the conserved F or W are not part of the CDR3 here.

v_call cdr3_aa
TRBV25-1 ASSEYKGAVTEKLF
TRBV5-1 ASRSGRGLSDTQY
TRBV28 ASGAGAGGELF
TRBV4-3 ASSQADRDDEQY
TRBV19 ASSIIAGDYNEQF
TRBV5-5 ASSLRLAGHSSYNEQF
TRBV14 ASSHHGTSGRSSYNEQF
TRBV7-8 ASSLVPGLLNEKLF
TRBV29-1 SADRGETQY
TRBV28 ASSFRSGNTIY
TRBV5-1 ASSLVASQGETQY
TRBV9 ASSPRGEAF
TRBV7-9 ASSLGGTNNYGYT
TRBV7-8 ASSYGQGRNTEAF
TRBV5-4 ASSLGGGGILNTEAF
TRBV28 ASSPRGVYEQF
TRBV6-5 ASSSGGTAYEQY
TRBV9 ASSVTTDTQY
TRBV13 ASSLGRLAGAWADTQY
TRBV19 ASSIAGAEKLF
TRBV5-1 ASSLDGQAYEQY
TRBV28 ASTLAGASSYEQY
TRBV28 ASSLQPRTVGNQPQH
TRBV19 ASRAAYEQY
TRBV6-1 ASSHGTGYEQY
TRBV4-2 ASSQADRDNSPLH
TRBV12-5 ASGWDRVVHQPQH
TRBV10-1 ASSESTDTQY
TRBV6-4 ASSDPTGVYGYT
TRBV6-1 ASSEGFGAGSLKTQY
TRBV2 ASSEVGGNEQY
TRBV4-3 ASSQSRTTYEQY
TRBV7-9 ASTAPISYEQY
TRBV7-8 ASRSAGGLSREQY
TRBV19 ASSMTANTEAF
TRBV4-2 ASSQDSGGAYNEQF